These 18 T cell receptor beta chains were all obtained from the same sample, sequenced in a study of beta chain features in type 1 diabetes. These receptors' targets are unknown. Every bit of the isolated RNA underwent reverse transcription, so sequencing read expressed TCRB transcripts. Some clones are missing from TCRdb's copy, which holds only in-frame ones; the method was immunoSEQ multiplex PCR. The table includes roughly 50,000 clones, around 45% detected once. Study results and limitations: Patients with Type 1 diabetes showed moderately but significantly shorter TCRB CDR3s in all four CD4+ subsets.

Material: stem cell memory CD4+ T cells from blood. Receptors originate from a young man with type 1 diabetes.

This clone has more than one count but fewer than ten. The chain carries TRBV19 and TRBJ2-1; TRBD1 matches at 9 bases. The CDR3 consists of 17 residues. The germline V gene has CDR1 LNHDA and CDR2 SQIVND (reference sequence). V dropped 5 bases and J dropped 2; count of bases not matched to a gene: 10. The chain's CDR3 is CASSVTGTGLPYNEQFF. The CDR3 nucleotides are TGTGCCAGTAGTGTCACCGGGACAGGGCTTCCCTACAATGAGCAGTTCTTC.

This clone showed up just a few times. The chain uses TRBV5-4 and TRBJ2-2; 10 positions match TRBD1. Germline assignment: CDR1 SGHNT and CDR2 YYREEE (reference sequence). The CDR3 is made up of 15 amino acids. J lost 5 bases, V lost 4 bases, and 5 bases had no gene match. In DNA form, the CDR3 reads TGTGCCAGCAGCAGACAGGGGGCGCGGACCGGGGAGCTGTTTTTT. Its protein is CASSRQGARTGELFF. The variable domain in full, completed from reference TRBV5-4 and TRBJ2-2, reads ETGVTQSPTHLIKTRGQQVTLRCSSQSGHNTVSWYQQALGQGPQFIFQYYREEENGRGNFPPRFSGLQFPNYSSELNVNALELDDSALYLCASSRQGARTGELFFGEGSRLTVL.

This chain uses TRBV7-8 with TRBJ2-7, with D perhaps TRBD2 (6 bases). Germline V lookup: CDR1 SGHVS, CDR2 FQNEAQ. This CDR3 has 14 amino acids. Deletions cut 1 base from V and 3 bases from J, with 10 bases between. CDR3 sequence reads: CASSLELGGYEQYF. The CDR3 nucleotides are TGTGCCAGCAGCTTAGAATTGGGGGGCTACGAGCAGTACTTC.

The genes are TRBV18 and TRBJ2-1; 14 nucleotides match TRBD2. V was pared by 3 bases and J by 4 bases, with 8 bases of the junction left unmatched. The length of the CDR3 is 18 residues. Germline V lookup: CDR1 KGHSH, CDR2 LQKENI. Here the CDR3 reads CASSPKGTSGREYNEQFF. The DNA of the CDR3 is TGTGCCAGCTCACCGAAGGGGACTAGCGGGAGAGAATACAATGAGCAGTTCTTC.

The rearrangement joins TRBV6-5 to TRBJ2-3, with a weak D call TRBD2 (6 bases). The CDR3 is made up of 16 amino acids. The germline CDR1 and CDR2 sequences are MNHEY and SVGAGI. V was pared by 0 bases and J by 0 bases, with 10 bases between. The CDR3 reads CASSYSPSGSTDTQYF. As DNA, the CDR3 is TGTGCCAGCAGTTACTCTCCCAGCGGGAGCACAGATACGCAGTATTTT.

A few counts support this clone. The chain combines TRBV28 with TRBJ2-7; D ambiguous. This CDR3 contains 15 residues. V lost 5 bases and J 0 bases, leaving 14 bases between the germline ends. Germline V gene lookup returns CDR1 MDHEN and CDR2 SYDVKM. For the CDR3, the DNA is TGTGCCAGCAGTCCCGTCGGAGCACCCTCCTACGAGCAGTACTTC. This sequence encodes CASSPVGAPSYEQYF.

There are a few counts of this clone. The V and J genes are TRBV4-2 and TRBJ2-2; D not resolved. Trimming shortened V by 4 bases and J by 7 bases, and 10 bases separated the two germline ends. Per germline, CDR1 LGHNA and CDR2 YNFKEQ. The CDR3 runs 13 residues. CDR3 region: CASSPRNGGELFF. CDR3 sequence (DNA): TGTGCCAGCAGCCCGAGGAACGGCGGGGAGCTGTTTTTT.

This clone was counted a few times. The rearrangement links TRBV7-9 to TRBJ2-3; D is possibly TRBD2 (6 bases). CDR3 length: 16 residues. With 4 bases removed from V and 1 base from J, the gap between germline ends came to 15 bases. Germline V gives CDR1 SEHNR, CDR2 FQNEAQ (reference sequence). The CDR3 here is CASSSGGDSRTDTQYF. In DNA, the CDR3 is TGTGCCAGCAGCTCAGGCGGGGACTCACGCACAGATACGCAGTATTTT.

The chain carries TRBV28 and TRBJ1-1; 7 positions match TRBD1. Per the germline V gene, CDR1 is MDHEN and CDR2 is SYDVKM. The CDR3 contains 11 residues. V lost 6 bases, J lost 6 bases, and 1 base stayed unmatched. CDR3 amino acids: CASRQGAEAFF. CDR3 bases: TGTGCCAGCAGGCAGGGGGCTGAAGCTTTCTTT.

This clone was detected a few times. This chain links TRBV19 with TRBJ1-5; D call uncertain. V was pared by 3 bases and J by 6 bases, with 9 bases between. The CDR3 extends over 13 amino acids. The germline V gene has CDR1 LNHDA and CDR2 SQIVND (reference sequence). The CDR3 sequence is CASSIWALQPQHF. CDR3 in DNA: TGTGCCAGTAGTATTTGGGCTCTTCAGCCCCAGCATTTT.

The V gene is TRBV4-2, the J gene TRBJ2-3, with D perhaps matching TRBD2 (5 bases). The CDR3 extends over 14 amino acids. Trimming removed 4 bases from V and 0 bases from J, with 8 bases in between. Per germline, CDR1 LGHNA and CDR2 YNFKEQ. For the CDR3, the DNA is TGTGCCAGCAGCCCCCGGACTAGCACAGATACGCAGTATTTT. Its translation: CASSPRTSTDTQYF.

This clone was counted a few times. The rearrangement joins TRBV14 to TRBJ2-5, with unresolved D. This CDR3 is 13 amino acids long. Germline lookup yields CDR1 SGHDN and CDR2 FVKESK. Trimming shortened V by 1 base and J by 4 bases, and 7 bases separated the two germline ends. CDR3 region: CASSQVRRETQYF. The DNA of the CDR3 is TGTGCCAGCAGCCAAGTCCGTAGAGAGACCCAGTACTTC.

V gene TRBV4-2 combines with J gene TRBJ2-7; TRBD2 aligns across 10 bases. The germline V gene has CDR1 LGHNA and CDR2 YNFKEQ. The CDR3 spans 15 residues. V lost 0 bases and J lost 7; bases outside the gene matches: 6. In nucleotides, the CDR3 is TGTGCCAGCAGCCAAGAAACTAGCGGGATGGTAGAGCAGTACTTC. Translating it yields CASSQETSGMVEQYF.

The chain employs TRBV6-5 and TRBJ2-7; 7 nucleotides line up with TRBD2. Trimming removed 4 bases from V and 9 bases from J; junction bases left unmatched: 6. CDR3 length: 12 residues. The germline V gene has CDR1 MNHEY and CDR2 SVGAGI. CDR3 residues: CASSSGGRRQYF. Here the CDR3 DNA reads TGTGCCAGCAGTTCGGGAGGACGAAGGCAGTACTTC.

V and J are TRBV5-1 and TRBJ2-5; D is uncertain. The V and J ends lost 0 bases and 1 base respectively, with 13 bases between them. Per the germline V gene, CDR1 is SGHRS and CDR2 is YFSETQ. This CDR3 contains 16 residues. This CDR3 is CASSLDAVQTQETQYF. CDR3 DNA: TGCGCCAGCAGCTTGGATGCGGTGCAGACCCAAGAGACCCAGTACTTC.

V is TRBV15 and J is TRBJ2-1; 7 positions agree with TRBD2. The CDR3 covers 15 residues. V gave up 0 bases and J gave up 11 bases; unmatched junction bases: 10. CDR1 LNHNV and CDR2 YYDKDF come from the germline V gene (reference sequence). The CDR3 region is CATSRDTGGPRKQFF. DNA of the CDR3: TGTGCCACCAGCAGAGATACGGGAGGCCCAAGGAAGCAGTTCTTC. The variable domain in full, with the rest retrieved from reference TRBV15 and TRBJ2-1, is DAMVIQNPRYQVTQFGKPVTLSCSQTLNHNVMYWYQQKSSQAPKLLFHYYDKDFNNEADTPDNFQSRRPNTSFCFLDIRSPGLGDTAMYLCATSRDTGGPRKQFFGPGTRLTVL.

The genes are TRBV27 and TRBJ2-2; the D gene is possibly TRBD2 (6 bases). Germline CDR1 and CDR2: MNHEY and SMNVEV (reference sequence). Trimming left V 5 bases short and J 7 bases short, with 11 bases between. The CDR3 is 13 residues long. This CDR3 is CASSGTRNGELFF. The CDR3 nucleotides are TGTGCCAGCAGTGGGACTCGCAACGGGGAGCTGTTTTTT.

This sequence joins TRBV4-2 and TRBJ2-7; TRBD2 matches at 9 bases. CDR3 length: 18 amino acids. CDR1 is LGHNA, CDR2 YNFKEQ, per germline. The V and J ends lost 5 bases and 3 bases, in that order; junction bases with no gene match: 17. CDR3 nucleotide sequence: TGTGCCAGCAGCTATAATTTCGGCGGCGGGAGGGATTTCTACGAGCAGTACTTC. This encodes CASSYNFGGGRDFYEQYF.